This T cell receptor beta chain was observed in a study of blood T cell repertoires in COVID-19. V shed 4 bases and J 6 bases; nucleotides not matched to a gene: 10. The CDR3 has 16 residues. Germline V gives CDR1 WSHSY, CDR2 SAAADI. Profiled with immunoSEQ multiplex PCR; TCRdb holds only in-frame clones, not every one. The top ten hold more than 2.5% of the sample, which has 240,000 or so clones, about 86% seen once. The chain uses TRBV10-2 and TRBJ1-5, with 9 bases lining up with TRBD1. Source material: peripheral blood. The receptor was derived from a woman aged 25 to 39 who had recovered from COVID-19. CDR3 in amino acids: CASSVGTGKLGQPQHF. The DNA of the CDR3 is TGCGCCAGCAGTGTAGGGACAGGGAAGTTAGGTCAGCCCCAGCATTTT.